These T cell receptor beta chains were read from a single sample in a study of T-cell memory formation after mild COVID-19. MiXCR, applied by TCRdb to the 5' RACE reads, yields one record per CDR3 protein. The sample has around 340,000 distinct CDR3 sequences; 13% are singletons. The material sequenced was PBMCs or a T cell subset sorted from them (not recorded which). These receptors originate from a man aged 18-30 years who had mild COVID-19 (a few samples of this study predate the infection). Cell type and time point are not known. The CDR3 runs from the conserved cysteine through the conserved F or W. Each record gives: CDR3 DNA, CDR3 protein, clone size, D gene, J gene, V gene. A D gene is named only where the DNA matches it firmly. Size values are once, few and many counts, or a class for expanded clones, and some rows have none.

CDR3 DNA: TGTGCCAGCTCTCCCAACAGGCTAGATACGCAGTATTTT
CDR3 protein: CASSPNRLDTQYF
clone size: NA
D gene: NA
J gene: TRBJ2-3
V gene: TRBV18

CDR3 DNA: TGTGCCAGCAGCCAAGGAGCGAGAACTAGCACAGATACGCAGTATTTT
CDR3 protein: CASSQGARTSTDTQYF
clone size: few
D gene: NA
J gene: TRBJ2-3
V gene: TRBV3-1

CDR3 DNA: TGTGCCAGCAGCCGGACAGGCGAGCAGTACTTC
CDR3 protein: CASSRTGEQYF
clone size: NA
D gene: TRBD1
J gene: TRBJ2-7
V gene: TRBV11-2

CDR3 DNA: TGTGCCTGGAAATTTAAGGACAGAAACTCCTACGAGCAGTACTTC
CDR3 protein: CAWKFKDRNSYEQYF
clone size: NA
D gene: NA
J gene: TRBJ2-7
V gene: TRBV30

CDR3 DNA: TGCGCCAGCGCCGCCCCATACACAGATACGCAGTATTTT
CDR3 protein: CASAAPYTDTQYF
clone size: few
D gene: NA
J gene: TRBJ2-3
V gene: TRBV5-1

CDR3 DNA: TGTGCCAGCAGCCAAGGGACAGCGAAAGAGACCCAGTACTTC
CDR3 protein: CASSQGTAKETQYF
clone size: few
D gene: NA
J gene: TRBJ2-5
V gene: TRBV3-1

CDR3 DNA: TGCAGTGCTGGTAAACAGGGATTCACTGAAGCTTTCTTT
CDR3 protein: CSAGKQGFTEAFF
clone size: few
D gene: NA
J gene: TRBJ1-1
V gene: TRBV20-1

CDR3 DNA: TGCGCCAGCAGCTCGGGACAGGGATTCGCAGATACGCAGTATTTT
CDR3 protein: CASSSGQGFADTQYF
clone size: many
D gene: TRBD1
J gene: TRBJ2-3
V gene: TRBV5-1

CDR3 DNA: TGTGCCAGCAGTGAAAGACAGGTCAGCTCCTACGAGCAGTACTTC
CDR3 protein: CASSERQVSSYEQYF
clone size: few
D gene: NA
J gene: TRBJ2-7
V gene: TRBV2

CDR3 DNA: TGTGCCCTGGACAGGGTCAACTATGGCTACACCTTC
CDR3 protein: CALDRVNYGYTF
clone size: NA
D gene: TRBD1
J gene: TRBJ1-2
V gene: TRBV7-9

CDR3 DNA: TGTGCCAGCAGAAGACTAGCGGGGGGACTCTACGAGCAGTACTTC
CDR3 protein: CASRRLAGGLYEQYF
clone size: NA
D gene: TRBD2
J gene: TRBJ2-7
V gene: TRBV6-5

CDR3 DNA: TGTGCCAGCAGTAGGACCACCGGACGTCGGGCTTTCTTT
CDR3 protein: CASSRTTGRRAFF
clone size: once
D gene: NA
J gene: TRBJ1-1
V gene: TRBV6-5

CDR3 DNA: TGCGCCAGCAGCCATCCGCCCAGGGGAGAGACCCAGTACTTC
CDR3 protein: CASSHPPRGETQYF
clone size: few
D gene: NA
J gene: TRBJ2-5
V gene: TRBV4-1

CDR3 DNA: TGTGCCAGCAGTTACTCGAGGGGGAAACTGTTTTTT
CDR3 protein: CASSYSRGKLFF
clone size: few
D gene: NA
J gene: TRBJ1-4
V gene: TRBV6-5

CDR3 DNA: TGTGCCAGCAGTTTGGGTGGGCTTTACACCGGGGAGCTGTTTTTT
CDR3 protein: CASSLGGLYTGELFF
clone size: few
D gene: NA
J gene: TRBJ2-2
V gene: TRBV28

CDR3 DNA: TGCAGCGTTTCGCTGCAAGTCAATGAGCAGTTCTTC
CDR3 protein: CSVSLQVNEQFF
clone size: many
D gene: NA
J gene: TRBJ2-1
V gene: TRBV29-1

CDR3 DNA: TGCAGTGCTAGACAGGGACAGGCCAGAAACACCATATATTTT
CDR3 protein: CSARQGQARNTIYF
clone size: NA
D gene: TRBD1
J gene: TRBJ1-3
V gene: TRBV20-1

CDR3 DNA: TGTGCCAGCAGTTACAACGGTCAAGAGACCCAGTACTTC
CDR3 protein: CASSYNGQETQYF
clone size: few
D gene: NA
J gene: TRBJ2-5
V gene: TRBV6-5

CDR3 DNA: TGTGCCAGCAGCTGGCGGGGGAGGGAGACCCAGTACTTC
CDR3 protein: CASSWRGRETQYF
clone size: NA
D gene: TRBD2
J gene: TRBJ2-5
V gene: TRBV7-6

CDR3 DNA: TGTGCCGCAGGGGCGGGGGGGAGCGAAGGTACGCAGTATTTT
CDR3 protein: CAAGAGGSEGTQYF
clone size: few
D gene: TRBD2
J gene: TRBJ2-3
V gene: TRBV27

CDR3 DNA: TGTGCCAGCAGCGCGCAGGGGGTACTGCTCTCTGGAAACACCATATATTTT
CDR3 protein: CASSAQGVLLSGNTIYF
clone size: NA
D gene: TRBD1
J gene: TRBJ1-3
V gene: TRBV7-2

CDR3 DNA: TGTGCCAGCAGCGGGCCCACCCTCCACTTT
CDR3 protein: CASSGPTLHF
clone size: NA
D gene: NA
J gene: TRBJ1-6
V gene: TRBV7-2

CDR3 DNA: TGCGCCAGCAGCTTGATCCCAAGTGGTGAAGCTTTCTTT
CDR3 protein: CASSLIPSGEAFF
clone size: few
D gene: NA
J gene: TRBJ1-1
V gene: TRBV5-1

CDR3 DNA: TGCGCCAGCAGCTTCGGACTAGCGGGGGAAAGGACCGGGGAGCTGTTTTTT
CDR3 protein: CASSFGLAGERTGELFF
clone size: NA
D gene: TRBD2
J gene: TRBJ2-2
V gene: TRBV5-1

CDR3 DNA: TGTGCCACCCTACCAGGGTTTATAGACACTGAAGCTTTCTTT
CDR3 protein: CATLPGFIDTEAFF
clone size: few
D gene: NA
J gene: TRBJ1-1
V gene: TRBV25-1

CDR3 DNA: TGCGCCAGCAGCCTAAGCGGGGGGACCTACAATGAGCAGTTCTTC
CDR3 protein: CASSLSGGTYNEQFF
clone size: many
D gene: TRBD2
J gene: TRBJ2-1
V gene: TRBV4-3

CDR3 DNA: TGTGCCAGCAGCCCTCTGGAGACCGGGGAGCTGTTTTTT
CDR3 protein: CASSPLETGELFF
clone size: NA
D gene: NA
J gene: TRBJ2-2
V gene: TRBV7-6

CDR3 DNA: TGCGCCAGCAGCCAAGTACCAGCGGGGGATAAGAAGTTCTTC
CDR3 protein: CASSQVPAGDKKFF
clone size: few
D gene: TRBD2
J gene: TRBJ2-1
V gene: TRBV4-3

CDR3 DNA: TGTGCCACCAGCCCGGGACCAAATGAGCAGTTCTTC
CDR3 protein: CATSPGPNEQFF
clone size: few
D gene: NA
J gene: TRBJ2-1
V gene: TRBV15

CDR3 DNA: TGTGCCAGCAGCTTAATGGGGGCTGTAGAAACCGGGGAGCTGTTTTTT
CDR3 protein: CASSLMGAVETGELFF
clone size: NA
D gene: NA
J gene: TRBJ2-2
V gene: TRBV7-3

CDR3 DNA: TGTGCCACCAGCAGAGATCCCCCCTATTGGCGGGGGCGAACGGGAGGCACGGATACGCAGTATTTT
CDR3 protein: CATSRDPPYWRGRTGGTDTQYF
clone size: few
D gene: NA
J gene: TRBJ2-3
V gene: TRBV15

CDR3 DNA: TGTGCCATAAGACAGGGTCTCGGCTCTGGAAACACCATATATTTT
CDR3 protein: CAIRQGLGSGNTIYF
clone size: few
D gene: TRBD1
J gene: TRBJ1-3
V gene: TRBV10-3

CDR3 DNA: TGTGCCAGCAGTCACACCCAGGGTGTAACTGAAGCTTTCTTT
CDR3 protein: CASSHTQGVTEAFF
clone size: NA
D gene: NA
J gene: TRBJ1-1
V gene: TRBV12-3/TRBV12-4

CDR3 DNA: TGTGCCATCAGCGAAAAATCGGGGTTTGGCTACACCTTC
CDR3 protein: CAISEKSGFGYTF
clone size: few
D gene: NA
J gene: TRBJ1-2
V gene: TRBV10-3